This T cell receptor (beta chain) was sequenced during a study of blood T cell repertoires in COVID-19. Study-wide background: The origin of the acute and convalescent COVID-19 samples was the United States, Italy and Spain. PBMCs, B-cell-depleted T cells, or T cells provided the cDNA or gDNA that made up the material.

Original handling: Reference gene primer amplification in the assay estimated nucleated cell counts. Assay used: immunoSEQ multiplex PCR; TCRdb lists only in-frame clones, some missing. The D gene and trimming were derived from the DNA, and the V and J assignments and clone size from that table. This sample has around 250,000 clones; more than 70% occur once, and the top ten carry approximately 8.6%. J lost 7 bases, V lost 2 bases, and 5 bases had no gene match. The CDR3 length is 15 residues. Germline assignment: CDR1 SNHLY and CDR2 FYNNEI. This sequence originates from a middle-aged man with active or convalescent COVID-19. Input material: peripheral blood. The rearrangement uses TRBV2 and TRBJ1-3; 10 bases map to TRBD1. The CDR3 is CASSERTGGGNTIYF. In DNA, the CDR3 is TGTGCCAGCAGTGAAAGGACAGGGGGAGGTAACACCATATATTTT.